A selection of T cell receptor beta chains follows, all from one sample in a study of graft-versus-host responses after intestinal transplantation. Sequencing used immunoSEQ multiplex PCR; TCRdb keeps in-frame clones, though not all of them. In the table there are 50,000 or so clones, approximately 89% of which are singletons. This sample comprised PBMCs, obtained roughly 120 days after intestinal transplantation. The receptors originated from a human patient who received an intestinal transplant, so some T cells may come from the graft donor. CDR3s leave out the opening cysteine and the closing phenylalanine or tryptophan. Fields, in order: V gene, J gene, CDR3 protein.

V: TRBV6-5; J: TRBJ1-1; CDR3: ASSYKGGKTEAF
V: TRBV15; J: TRBJ2-1; CDR3: ATSKTSGRSYEQF
V: TRBV28; J: TRBJ1-5; CDR3: ASSLVVGASNQPQH
V: TRBV28; J: TRBJ2-5; CDR3: ASSFNGPPGY
V: TRBV6-1; J: TRBJ2-7; CDR3: ASSASGGPTYEQY
V: TRBV5-1; J: -; CDR3: ASSLFSEQY
V: TRBV5-6; J: TRBJ2-5; CDR3: ASSLRLQYQETQY
V: TRBV5-1; J: TRBJ2-7; CDR3: ASSLAGLTKLYEQY
V: TRBV6-1; J: TRBJ2-3; CDR3: ASSDTSGGSDTQY
V: TRBV28; J: TRBJ1-1; CDR3: ASSLRAEAF
V: TRBV6-6; J: TRBJ1-1; CDR3: ASRPDSTTEAF
V: TRBV5-1; J: TRBJ2-7; CDR3: AGSLGPPVREQY
V: TRBV2; J: TRBJ1-5; CDR3: ASSAGQPQH
V: TRBV12-5; J: TRBJ2-2; CDR3: ASGLGQGVITGELF
V: TRBV18; J: TRBJ1-5; CDR3: ASSPDGVNQPQH
V: TRBV18; J: TRBJ1-5; CDR3: ASSLRGPQPQH
V: TRBV7-2; J: TRBJ2-2; CDR3: ASSYSGGNTGELF
V: TRBV15; J: TRBJ2-2; CDR3: ATSRGTGESGELF
V: TRBV18; J: TRBJ2-7; CDR3: ASSPGTGSYEQY
V: TRBV27; J: TRBJ1-1; CDR3: ASSPAGGNGLDTEAF
V: TRBV19; J: TRBJ1-1; CDR3: ASSISLVRNTEAF
V: TRBV28; J: TRBJ1-4; CDR3: ASIRPRSNEKLF
V: TRBV5-1; J: TRBJ2-7; CDR3: ASSLASGLAGAEQY
V: TRBV4-1; J: TRBJ1-2; CDR3: ASTQELLRDGNYGYT
V: TRBV28; J: TRBJ2-5; CDR3: ASSLFLGQETQY
V: TRBV5-1; J: TRBJ2-3; CDR3: ASRTGGTQADTQY
V: TRBV19; J: TRBJ2-1; CDR3: ASNPRGDYYNEQF
V: TRBV28; J: TRBJ1-3; CDR3: ASSLPGGSPGNTIY
V: TRBV29-1; J: TRBJ2-1; CDR3: SVEGGTGSSYNEQF
V: TRBV15; J: TRBJ1-6; CDR3: ATSNRYNSPLH
V: TRBV5-1; J: TRBJ2-3; CDR3: ASRGSGIKQY
V: TRBV5-1; J: TRBJ2-3; CDR3: ASSSEPGTDTQY
V: TRBV2; J: TRBJ1-4; CDR3: ASSELGQGNEKLF
V: TRBV28; J: TRBJ2-2; CDR3: ASSSGLAANTGELF
V: TRBV5-4; J: TRBJ1-1; CDR3: ASSSGVTNTEAF
V: TRBV9; J: TRBJ1-2; CDR3: ASSSWDRVTYT
V: TRBV11-2; J: TRBJ1-2; CDR3: ASSLLVGGYT
V: TRBV7-9; J: TRBJ2-3; CDR3: ASRLGQGPDTQY
V: TRBV7-2; J: TRBJ2-7; CDR3: ASSLIGLGDRVSYEQY
V: TRBV7-2; J: TRBJ2-3; CDR3: ASSRQGGWTDTQY
V: TRBV30; J: TRBJ2-6; CDR3: AWSRDGQFMSGANVLT
V: TRBV5-6; J: TRBJ2-7; CDR3: ASSSPRTSGAYEQY
V: TRBV19; J: TRBJ2-2; CDR3: ASSKGLAGGAPWVYTGELF
V: TRBV29-1; J: TRBJ1-2; CDR3: SVGQGAYGYT